Here is one TCR beta chain with its context. What it binds is not known. This CDR3 has 14 amino acids. Germline CDR1 KGHDR, CDR2 SFDVKD. V shed 9 bases and J shed 0 bases, with 14 bases lying between them. The data stem from a study of T cell responses to AZD1222 COVID-19 vaccine. General study findings and limits: Only after the peak T cell response were repertoires sampled.

Sequenced by immunoSEQ multiplex PCR; TCRdb stores in-frame clones only, minus some. Among about 78,000 clones listed, roughly 90% were seen once. The chain joins TRBV24-1 to TRBJ2-7, with D maybe TRBD2 (6 bases). The sequencing here drew on peripheral blood, taken 28 days after the second AZD1222 dose. The sequence came from an adult who received the AZD1222 COVID-19 vaccine. The CDR3 region has the DNA TGTGCCACCGCCCCAGCGGGCAGCTCCTACGAGCAGTACTTC. Translating gives CATAPAGSSYEQYF.